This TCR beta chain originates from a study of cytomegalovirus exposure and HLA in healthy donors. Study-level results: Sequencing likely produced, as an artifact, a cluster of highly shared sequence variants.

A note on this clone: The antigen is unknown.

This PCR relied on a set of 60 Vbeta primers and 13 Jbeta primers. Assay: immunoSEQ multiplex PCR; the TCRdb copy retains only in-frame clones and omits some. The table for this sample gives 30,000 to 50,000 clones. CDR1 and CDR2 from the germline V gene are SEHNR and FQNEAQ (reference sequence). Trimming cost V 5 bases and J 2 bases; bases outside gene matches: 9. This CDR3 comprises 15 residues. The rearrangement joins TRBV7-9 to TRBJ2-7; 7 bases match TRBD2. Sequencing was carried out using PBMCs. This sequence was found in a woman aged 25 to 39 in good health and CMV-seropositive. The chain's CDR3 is CASSLLGRGAYEQYF. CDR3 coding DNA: TGTGCCAGCAGCCTTCTTGGGAGGGGAGCCTACGAGCAGTACTTC.